This T cell receptor beta chain was recorded in a study of blood T cells in healthy people across ages. The second PCR ran about 6 to 11 cycles with a sample-barcoded 5' primer and J-beta primers. A template-switch adaptor containing 12 random nucleotides labeled each cDNA molecule. TCRdb reprocessed the 5' RACE reads with MiXCR, giving one entry per CDR3 protein. The sample shows around 1,100,000 distinct CDR3 sequences, more than 30% of them seen only once. At least 5.5 micrograms of total RNA were extracted per sample. V trimming: 4 bases; J trimming: 4 bases; junction bases outside the gene matches: 5. The V gene's germline CDR1 is MRHNA and CDR2 SNTAGT. The CDR3 consists of 15 residues. As concerns this clonotype: Its antigen is undetermined. A clone one base away is much larger, so this may be a read error.

Study-level points and caveats: Donor CMV status was unknown, possibly confounding expanded clonotype changes. There were more naive CD4+ cells and higher diversity in long-lived donors than in aged donors.

The V call is TRBV6-4, the J call TRBJ2-1; 9 bases are shared with TRBD1. The sequence came from a man younger than 35 in good health. The specimen was blood. CDR3 residues: CASSVEDRGYNEQFF. DNA of the CDR3: TGTGCCAGCAGTGTCGAGGACAGGGGATACAATGAGCAGTTCTTC.